This note documents a single T cell receptor beta chain sequence. The authors' processing: Nucleated cell counts were estimated from reference gene primer amplification. Sequencing used immunoSEQ multiplex PCR; TCRdb keeps in-frame clones, though not all of them. That table furnishes V, J and clone size, whereas the DNA furnished D and trimming. The table records about 56,000 clones, 72% of them present only once. The CDR3 runs to 12 residues. Germline V lookup: CDR1 MNHEY, CDR2 SVGAGI. Trimming left V 4 bases short and J 12 bases short, with 13 bases between. The entry originates in a study of blood T cell repertoires in COVID-19. Study-level information: From the United States, Italy and Spain came samples of acute and convalescent COVID-19. T cells, B-cell-depleted T cells, or PBMCs supplied cDNA or gDNA.

The sequencing sample was made of peripheral blood. The TCR sequence derives from an older woman with COVID-19, enrolled during active disease. V usage is TRBV6-5 and J usage is TRBJ2-4, with D possibly matching TRBD1 (5 bases). The CDR3 is CASSFAQGPQYF. For the CDR3, the DNA is TGTGCCAGCAGTTTCGCGCAGGGCCCTCAGTACTTC.